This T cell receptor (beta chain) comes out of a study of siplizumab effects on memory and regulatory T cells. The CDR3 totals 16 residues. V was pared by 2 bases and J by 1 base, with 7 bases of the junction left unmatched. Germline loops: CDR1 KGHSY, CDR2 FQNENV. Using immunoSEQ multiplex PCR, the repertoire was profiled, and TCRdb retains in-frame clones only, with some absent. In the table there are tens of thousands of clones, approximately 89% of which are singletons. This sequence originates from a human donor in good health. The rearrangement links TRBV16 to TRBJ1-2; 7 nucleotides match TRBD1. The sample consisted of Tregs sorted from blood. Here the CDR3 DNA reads TGTGCCAGCAGCCAAACCTCGACAGGGAATAACTATGGCTACACCTTC. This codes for CASSQTSTGNNYGYTF.